This T cell receptor (beta chain) was documented in a study of T cells in Graves' hyperthyroidism and ophthalmopathy (dated by TCRdb to the late 2010s). In terms of the full investigation: To identify distinguishing TCR V-J signatures, a discovery cohort of around 100 patients was used, comprising 40 to 45 with Graves' ophthalmopathy and around 57 with stable Graves' hyperthyroidism. Prospective prediction of ophthalmopathy was tested in an independent validation cohort of some 20 hyperthyroidism patients and around 16 patients who later progressed to ophthalmopathy. The 75 to 100 discovery patients were randomly split 7:3 into training and test sets. In about 6 Graves' hyperthyroidism patients, the study also compared T-cell repertoires from thyroid tissue with T-cell repertoires from blood. After blood sampling, hyperthyroidism patients were treated with methimazole at a starting dose of 30 mg daily, and ophthalmopathy patients were treated with high-dose intravenous methylprednisolone. The paper reports TCR Vbeta CDR3 sequencing of over 130 peripheral blood samples: approximately 43 ophthalmopathy, under 80 hyperthyroidism and some 17 progressor patients. Overall study results and their limits: Most expanded thyroid clonotypes (frequency above 0.001) were also detected in blood, a finding suggesting that blood repertoires may reflect thyroid immune responses. No statistical method was used to fix the sample size in advance, and group allocation was not hidden from the investigators. A 13 V-J signature model separated ophthalmopathy from stable hyperthyroidism, with just over 85% sensitivity and 81% to 83% specificity in cross-validation and 80%/75% in testing. In validation, progression to ophthalmopathy was predicted by the model with nearly 71% sensitivity and just over 72% specificity, a median of approximately 6.5 months before onset.

Trimming takes 5 bases from V and 4 bases from J, and the germline ends sit 17 bases apart. Reading from cysteine to phenylalanine, the CDR3 counts 15 amino acids. Just CDR3 DNA is preserved here, 45 bases in frame from base 1. Via the germline V gene (reference sequence), CDR1 is SEHNR and CDR2 FQNEAQ. The TCR beta CDR3 regions were amplified from RNA transcripts. The first round of RT-PCR for the TCR CDR3 was performed with the HTBI primer set and the Qiagen OneStep RT-PCR kit. A second multiplex PCR round built the libraries, followed by size selection and purification. The libraries were sequenced on an Illumina HiSeq2000 using paired-end 100 bp reads. The original methods were these. SOAPnuke was used to process the raw data, removing reads that contained adapters or uncalled bases, had a mean Phred below 15, or lacked an exact match to the constant primer or identifier. COPE v1.2.5 was used to merge the high-quality paired reads, and each unique nucleotide sequence was defined as a clonotype. Clonotypes were aligned to IMGT TRBV, TRBD and TRBJ reference segments using MiTCR v1.1. The analysis was restricted to V-J combinations with a frequency above 0.0001, which together covered about 99% of the repertoires. A TCS score was defined as the ratio between F50 (clonal expansion) and ExV (chaos), using BLOSUM62-based TCRdist between CDR3 peptides within each V-J. Welch's t-statistics and random forest reduced roughly 500 V-J features to under 15, which were used in a naive Bayes classifier (R e1071). Thyroid-blood repertoire similarity was quantified with the Morisita-Horn index. TCRdb handled the public reads itself, with Q25 trimming in fastp and clone calling in MiXCR, and kept productive beta chains. Records with the same CDR3 protein are collapsed into one entry carrying the most frequent genes and DNA. None of the V and J calls come from the authors' own analysis; TCRdb made them. The sample data list about 500,000 distinct CDR3 sequences, and 40% to 55% of these were observed just once. The biggest ten clones account for roughly 45% of the sample.

Patients with uncontrolled infections, other autoimmune diseases, pregnancy or lactation were excluded. Diagnoses were established on the basis of clinical symptoms, serum thyroxine and TRAb, thyroid ultrasound, and orbital computed tomography. Total RNA was extracted using Trizol reagent, and RNA quality was assessed on an Agilent 2100 Bioanalyzer. This clonotype was detected a few times. This receptor's antigen is unknown. It has no much larger one-base neighbor in the sample; base qualities were not kept. This clonotype was obtained from an adult woman with Graves' disease, either hyperthyroidism or ophthalmopathy (not recorded which). The V gene is TRBV7-9 and the J gene is TRBJ1-2; too little of a D gene remains to name it. The sample taken for sequencing was peripheral blood or thyroid tissue (not recorded which). Here the CDR3 is given as CASSTVGDQSYGYTF. The sequenced DNA is TGTGCCAGCAGCACCGTGGGAGATCAGAGCTATGGCTACACCTTC.